The 3 T cell receptor beta chains listed next were all sequenced from one sample in a study of cytomegalovirus exposure and HLA in healthy donors. The PCR contained 60 Vbeta and 13 Jbeta primers. Assay used: immunoSEQ multiplex PCR; TCRdb lists only in-frame clones, some missing. The sample shows over 50,000 clones, about 80% of them seen only once. The specimen sequenced was PBMCs. The receptors here all came from a man aged 35 to 55 in good health and CMV-seronegative.

The chain couples TRBV10-1 to TRBJ1-1, with no clear D. In germline, CDR1 is WNHNN, CDR2 SYGVQD (reference sequence). V was shortened by 0 bases and J by 5 bases, with 7 bases between the two germline ends. The CDR3 has 13 residues. The CDR3 here is CASSESGKTEAFF. The CDR3 DNA sequence: TGCGCCAGCAGTGAGTCGGGCAAGACTGAAGCTTTCTTT.

The rearrangement joins TRBV15 to TRBJ2-7; D is uncertain. The CDR3 consists of 13 residues. V was cut by 3 bases and J by 3 bases, with 9 bases left in between. Germline-derived CDR1 and CDR2 are LNHNV and YYDKDF (reference sequence). CDR3 DNA: TGTGCCACCAGCAGTGCCCACAGCTACGAGCAGTACTTC. It specifies CATSSAHSYEQYF.

The chain uses TRBV10-3 and TRBJ2-6; D is unresolved. CDR1 and CDR2 (germline): ENHRY, SYGVKD. The CDR3 is made up of 15 amino acids. V lost 4 bases, J lost 0 bases, and 7 bases lay in between. CDR3 DNA sequence: TGTGCCATCAGTGTACTGAGCTCTGGGGCCAACGTCCTGACTTTC. Translated, it gives CAISVLSSGANVLTF.